This record concerns one T cell receptor beta chain sequence. The junction departs from germline at one end; a sequencing error may be responsible. This CDR3 has 13 residues. Germline CDR1 and CDR2: MNHNS and SASEGT. The data were taken from a study of technical replicates of blood from several donors. Profiling relied on immunoSEQ multiplex PCR, and the TCRdb table lists in-frame clones only, not all of them. Here the sample spans 79,000 or so clones, around 90% being singletons. The chain is built from TRBV6-1 and TRBJ2-7, with 8 positions matching TRBD1. This clonotype was obtained from a human donor in good health. Sequencing was carried out using T cells isolated from PBMCs. The CDR3 protein is CASSAGQAGERYF. DNA for the CDR3: TGTGCCAGCAGTGCGGGACAGGCTGGGGAGCGGTACTTC.